The clone carrying this T cell receptor (beta chain) has just a few counts. What it binds is unknown. The source of the sample is a study of regulatory T cells in long-lasting Graves disease. The length of the CDR3 is 11 residues. Between the trimmed V and J ends, which lost 5 bases and 9 bases, there was a span of 8 bases. Both iRepertoire HTBI primers and Arm-PCR of CDR3 regions were used to build the TCR beta libraries. TCRdb used MiXCR to reprocess the multiplex PCR reads, holding one entry per CDR3 protein. Here the sample spans roughly 320,000 distinct CDR3 sequences, over 15% being singletons. General observations from the study: Favoring TRBV28, TRBJ1-2 and TRBJ2-5 was a feature seen in persistent disease.

Time point meaning: newly diagnosed GD, antithyroid drugs for less than 3 months. Making the TCR library involved RNA that had been extracted from PBMCs. These same records also appear under a second study, on T cells in Graves' hyperthyroidism and ophthalmopathy. That work adds: Absent ophthalmopathy progression within 18 months defined stable Graves' hyperthyroidism. Among clonotypes expanded in thyroid above 0.001, most were also found in blood.

The sample was peripheral blood mononuclear cells (PBMCs), taken at new diagnosis, from a patient treated with antithyroid drugs. This receptor was obtained from a man aged 40-50 years with Graves disease. The chain is built from TRBV12-3 or TRBV12-4 and TRBJ1-3, with D unresolved. The CDR3 loop is CASSVVSTIYF. The CDR3, as DNA: TGTGCCAGCAGTGTCGTGAGCACCATATATTTT.